Reported below is one T cell receptor (beta chain). The CDR3 extends over 14 amino acids. Clones were read by immunoSEQ multiplex PCR, and TCRdb kept only the in-frame ones, dropping some. The table shows 100,000 to 150,000 clones, with around 84% occurring only once. This specimen comes from a study of T cell responses to AZD1222 COVID-19 vaccine. Material: peripheral blood, obtained on day 0 of AZD1222 vaccination. The V and J genes are TRBV21-1 and TRBJ1-2; the table gives TRBD1 as D, unverified against the DNA. TRBV21-1 is flagged as a pseudogene. The TCR sequence derives from an adult in good health. The CDR3 nucleotides read TGTGCCAGCAGCAGGGGGGACAGGGGCTATGGCTACACCTTC. Amino acid sequence: CASSRGDRGYGYTF.